The present entry profiles one T cell receptor (beta chain) with its context. Its specificity is not known. This sample stems from a study of cytomegalovirus exposure and HLA in healthy donors. Study conclusions and caveats: In vitro assays verified that three CMV-associated chains recognized CMV antigens specifically. Reportedly, cytomegalovirus status was diagnosed with high sensitivity and specificity. It was 150 to 200 TCR beta chains that were listed as cytomegalovirus-associated.

Separation from the roughly 670-subject first cohort characterized the roughly 120-subject validation cohort, to which the donors belonged. The CDR3 totals 15 residues. V was clipped by 7 bases and J by 0 bases, with 15 bases between them. Germline CDR1 and CDR2: MNHNS and SASEGT. TCRdb keeps only in-frame clones here, not all; method: immunoSEQ multiplex PCR. This sample yields some 130,000 clones, of which just under 85% are seen a single time; about 27% belongs to the top ten. Sequenced: PBMCs. The sequence derives from a man aged 30-40 years in good health and CMV-seropositive. This chain links TRBV6-1 with TRBJ1-2; no clear D. The CDR3 region has the DNA TGTGCCAGCAAACCGGGGTTGGGCGCTAACTATGGCTACACCTTC. It is translated as CASKPGLGANYGYTF.